These 17 T cell receptor beta chains came from one sample sequenced in a study of blood T cell repertoires in COVID-19. Measured with immunoSEQ multiplex PCR; TCRdb has only the in-frame clones, and not every one. Of 250,000 to 350,000 clones listed, roughly 90% are singletons. Sequenced input: peripheral blood. All receptors come from a woman in her forties or fifties with active or convalescent COVID-19.

In its sample, this clone was seen once. The chain combines TRBV7-9 with TRBJ2-3; 7 bases are shared with TRBD2. The CDR3 is 15 amino acids. V trimming: 2 bases; J trimming: 4 bases; junction bases outside the gene matches: 6. Germline CDR1 is SEHNR and CDR2 is FQNEAQ (reference sequence). CDR3 DNA sequence: TGTGCCAGCAGCTTAACGACTAGCTTCCCAGATACGCAGTATTTT. This gives the protein CASSLTTSFPDTQYF. The full variable domain, rest sourced from reference TRBV7-9 and TRBJ2-3, is DTGVSQNPRHKITKRGQNVTFRCDPISEHNRLYWYRQTLGQGPEFLTYFQNEAQLEKSRLLSDRFSAERPKGSFSTLEIQRTEQGDSAMYLCASSLTTSFPDTQYFGPGTRLTVL.

The count of this clone is one. The gene calls are TRBV21-1 and TRBJ2-5; the table's D call, TRBD1, was not checked against the DNA. TRBV21-1 is shown as a pseudogene. CDR3 length: 14 amino acids. CDR3 in amino acids: CASTLGANLRTQYF. CDR3 DNA: TGTGCCAGCACCCTGGGGGCAAACCTGAGGACCCAGTACTTC.

This clone appeared once. V gene TRBV11-2 combines with J gene TRBJ1-1; 9 bases match TRBD1. With 3 bases clipped from V and 5 bases from J, the junction kept 7 bases outside the gene matches. This CDR3 is 15 amino acids long. Germline V CDR1 and CDR2: SGHAT, FQNNGV. CDR3 nucleotides: TGTGCCAGCAGCTTCGGGGGACAGGGAAATACTGAAGCTTTCTTT. This translates into CASSFGGQGNTEAFF.

This clone was observed a single time. The chain couples TRBV6-2 or TRBV6-3 to TRBJ2-1, with D hard to call. From germline, CDR1 is MNHEY and CDR2 SVGEGT. V was clipped by 2 bases and J by 9 bases, with 8 bases between them. The CDR3 covers 12 residues. Here the CDR3 DNA reads TGTGCCAGCAGTTACGGGCCGACTGAGCAGTTCTTC. Its translation: CASSYGPTEQFF.

The chain combines TRBV20-1 with TRBJ2-2, with a possible D match to TRBD1 (6 bases). V lost 3 bases and J lost 5, with 13 bases in between. The CDR3 runs to 14 residues. The germline CDR1 and CDR2 sequences are DFQATT and SNEGSKA (reference sequence). For the CDR3, the DNA is TGCAGTGCTAGTCTCGGCAGGGGAACCGGGGAGCTGTTTTTT. Translating it yields CSASLGRGTGELFF.

This chain joins TRBV5-1 and TRBJ1-1; no clear D gene. CDR3 length: 13 amino acids. The V end lost 0 bases, the J end lost 6 bases, and 9 bases lay between the germline ends. The V gene's germline CDR1 is SGHRS and CDR2 YFSETQ. CDR3 DNA sequence: TGCGCCAGCAGCTTGGAAGCGGGCGCTGAAGCTTTCTTT. It specifies CASSLEAGAEAFF.

The gene calls are TRBV24-1 and TRBJ1-3; 12 bases line up with TRBD1. The CDR3 has 16 amino acids. Trimming took 2 bases from V and 5 from J; bases not matched to a gene: 3. Germline V gives CDR1 KGHDR, CDR2 SFDVKD. The CDR3 is CATSDSGQGARNTIYF. In nucleotides, the CDR3 is TGTGCCACCAGTGATTCGGGACAGGGGGCGAGAAACACCATATATTTT.

This clone was observed once. The genes are TRBV21-1 and TRBJ2-1; TRBD1 is the table's D call, not checked against the DNA. TRBV21-1 is recorded as a pseudogene. The CDR3 is 14 residues long. The CDR3 bases are TGTGCCAGCAGCATGGGGACAGCCAACAATGAGCAGTTCTTC. This codes for CASSMGTANNEQFF.

In its sample, this clone was seen once. The J gene is TRBJ2-2, the V gene TRBV7-7; 7 bases are shared with TRBD2. Germline loops: CDR1 SSHAT, CDR2 FNYEAQ (reference sequence). This CDR3 comprises 12 residues. The CDR3 spells CAAGKDTGELFF. For the CDR3, the DNA is TGTGCAGCGGGGAAGGACACCGGGGAGCTGTTTTTT.

CDR3 sequence: CASSVYRAGELFF. In DNA, the CDR3 is TGTGCCAGCAGCGTCTATAGAGCCGGGGAGCTGTTTTTT. V is TRBV5-6 and J is TRBJ2-2, with unresolved D. Looked up from germline, CDR1 is SGHDT and CDR2 is YYEEEE. The CDR3 is made up of 13 amino acids. V was clipped by 4 bases and J by 6 bases, with 10 bases between them.

The CDR3 sequence is CASSYSRMMVEAFF. The DNA for the CDR3 is TGTGCCAGCAGTTACTCGAGGATGATGGTTGAAGCTTTCTTT. This chain uses TRBV6-5 with TRBJ1-1; D is undetermined. V was pared by 0 bases and J by 7 bases, with 12 bases between. Germline CDR1 MNHEY, CDR2 SVGAGI. The CDR3 spans 14 residues.

The sample holds many counts of this clone. CDR3 in DNA: TGTGCCAGCAGCTTAGATCGGCAGTTAAGCGCTGGAAACACCATATATTTT. It encodes CASSLDRQLSAGNTIYF. The chain employs TRBV7-9 and TRBJ1-3; no clear D gene. Germline CDR1 and CDR2: SEHNR and FQNEAQ (reference sequence). CDR3 length: 17 amino acids. The germline V and J ends were trimmed by 1 base and 2 bases, with 15 bases remaining between them.

Written as DNA, the CDR3 is TGTGCCAGCAGCTTAGGGGGGACAGGGGCCTACGAGCAGTACTTC. As protein: CASSLGGTGAYEQYF. This chain uses TRBV7-6 with TRBJ2-7, with 10 bases that match TRBD1. Germline V lookup: CDR1 SGHVS, CDR2 FNYEAQ. CDR3 length equals 15 residues. The ends lost 1 base at V and 2 bases at J; junction bases unmatched: 2.

Only a few counts were recorded for this clone. This chain uses TRBV7-6 with TRBJ1-5; D possibly corresponds to TRBD1 (5 bases). The CDR3 loop spans 16 amino acids. V shed 5 bases and J shed 1 base, with 15 bases lying between them. Germline V gene sequence: CDR1 SGHVS, CDR2 FNYEAQ. The CDR3 nucleotides are TGTGCCAGCAGCCCTTTTAGGGGTTTCAGCAATCAGCCCCAGCATTTT. The encoded protein is CASSPFRGFSNQPQHF.

The V call is TRBV7-2, the J call TRBJ2-7, with 7 bases fitting TRBD1. CDR1 is SGHTA, CDR2 FQGNSA, per germline. The CDR3 is 14 residues long. V was clipped by 2 bases and J by 5 bases; unmatched bases: 6. The CDR3: CASSLRGQGDEQYF. As DNA, the CDR3 is TGTGCCAGCAGCTTACGTGGGCAGGGGGACGAGCAGTACTTC. Full variable domain (missing parts from reference TRBV7-2 and TRBJ2-7): GAGVSQSPSNKVTEKGKDVELRCDPISGHTALYWYRQSLGQGLEFLIYFQGNSAPDKSGLPSDRFSAERTGGSVSTLTIQRTQQEDSAVYLCASSLRGQGDEQYFGPGTRLTVT.

The rearrangement links TRBV19 to TRBJ1-5; 10 bases agree with TRBD1. Germline V CDR1 and CDR2: LNHDA, SQIVND (reference sequence). With V trimmed by 7 bases and J by 2 bases, 11 bases remained unmatched. The CDR3 has 17 residues. CDR3 nucleotides: TGTGCCAGTACCCCTACCTGGACAGGGGGTCGCAATCAGCCCCAGCATTTT. It encodes CASTPTWTGGRNQPQHF.

This chain links TRBV23-1 with TRBJ2-3, with 16 bases identical to TRBD2. TRBV23-1 is known as an ORF, though its function is uncertain. V gave up 6 bases and J gave up 4 bases; unmatched junction bases: 7. There are 17 residues in the CDR3. The CDR3 DNA reads as TGCGCCAGCAGCAACGGGACTAGCGGGGGGGCCTCAGATACGCAGTATTTT. This encodes CASSNGTSGGASDTQYF.